One and the same sample provided the 5 T cell receptor beta chains below, sequenced in a study of human T cells and chemical hapten exposure. Regarding time point: patch test 2, 6 weeks after DPC sensitization. Treatment: therapeutic diphenylcyclopropenone sensitization with weekly scalp DPC. TCRdb ran MiXCR on the RACE reads and lists one entry per CDR3 protein. There are about 400,000 distinct CDR3 sequences in the sample; just under 6.5% occur only once, and about 5.4% lies in the top ten. The source was whole blood, collected in connection with sensitization to the hapten diphenylcyclopropenone (DPC). The source of these receptors is a woman in her late teens or twenties with alopecia areata. Some clones in this sample may be carry-over from other donors' samples.

In its sample, this clonotype was seen many times. The chain employs TRBV18 and TRBJ1-1; a possible D gene is TRBD1 (6 bases). Germline loops: CDR1 KGHSH, CDR2 LQKENI. V was cut by 4 bases and J by 3 bases, with 15 bases left in between. This CDR3 contains 15 residues. The CDR3 sequence: CASSLGAGVDTEAFF. CDR3 bases: TGTGCCAGCTCACTGGGTGCAGGGGTTGACACTGAAGCTTTCTTT.

This clonotype was seen many times. The chain combines TRBV20-1 with TRBJ1-1; the D gene is possibly TRBD1 (6 bases). V lost 1 base to trimming and J lost 4 bases, with 16 bases between them. The germline V gene encodes CDR1 DFQATT and CDR2 SNEGSKA (reference sequence). The CDR3 totals 15 residues. As DNA, the CDR3 is TGCAGTGCTAGAGCCCACAACAGGGTGGGCACTGAAGCTTTCTTT. It is translated as CSARAHNRVGTEAFF.

This clonotype was observed a handful of times. The rearrangement joins TRBV7-3 to TRBJ1-2, with a weak D call TRBD1 (6 bases). Trimming took off 5 bases at V and 8 bases at J, with 21 bases between the two ends. Per the germline V gene, CDR1 is SGHTA and CDR2 is FQGTGA. The CDR3 runs 15 residues. The CDR3 DNA is TGTGCCAGCAGCCAGACGGCAACAGGGTTCGAAGGCTACACCTTC. It codes for CASSQTATGFEGYTF.

The V gene is TRBV6-2 or TRBV6-3, the J gene TRBJ1-5; D not resolved. The germline V gene encodes CDR1 MNHEY and CDR2 SVGEGT. The V end was cut by 4 bases, the J end by 0 bases, with 13 bases between. CDR3 length: 16 residues. The CDR3: CASSLGPLYSNQPQHF. The CDR3, as DNA: TGTGCCAGCAGTTTGGGTCCGCTTTATAGCAATCAGCCCCAGCATTTT.

This sequence joins TRBV28 and TRBJ1-1; TRBD1 aligns across 7 bases. This CDR3 has 15 residues. Germline CDR1 and CDR2: MDHEN and SYDVKM. V dropped 6 bases and J dropped 5; count of bases not matched to a gene: 12. Here the CDR3 reads CASSHRQGRRTEAFF. As DNA, the CDR3 is TGTGCCAGCAGCCATAGACAGGGAAGGAGGACTGAAGCTTTCTTT.